This T cell receptor beta chain was profiled in a study of shared clonotypes between healthy human individuals. CDR3 length: 14 amino acids. V was cut by 5 bases and J by 2 bases, with 11 bases left in between. The germline V gene encodes CDR1 MDHEN and CDR2 SYDVKM. Profiling relied on immunoSEQ multiplex PCR, and the TCRdb table lists in-frame clones only, not all of them. The repertoire includes fewer than 400,000 clones, approximately 74% of them detected once, and 10% sits in the top ten. Input material: memory CD4+ T cells sorted from blood. Subset: CD45RA-negative fraction. This rearrangement joins TRBV28 to TRBJ2-3; D remains unclear. This TCR came from a man aged 25 to 45 in good health. CDR3 DNA sequence: TGTGCCAGCAGTCGCCCGGCCAACACAGATACGCAGTATTTT. As protein: CASSRPANTDTQYF.